This is a list of T cell receptor beta chains from one sample in a study of cytomegalovirus exposure and HLA in healthy donors. The data were produced by immunoSEQ multiplex PCR, yet TCRdb's version contains in-frame clones alone and is incomplete. This sample has roughly 190,000 clones; about 9.4% occur once, and the top ten carry 1% to 1.5%. The sequenced material came from PBMCs. These receptors were taken from a woman aged 30 to 39 in good health and CMV-seropositive. Both conserved end residues are part of each CDR3.

V gene: TRBV7-8
J gene: TRBJ2-1
CDR3 protein: CASSLILAGGFNEQFF

V gene: TRBV11-3
J gene: TRBJ2-1
CDR3 protein: CASSSGTSSYEQFF

V gene: TRBV2
J gene: TRBJ1-5
CDR3 protein: CASSGNRRNQPQHF

V gene: TRBV6-1
J gene: TRBJ1-6
CDR3 protein: CASITGTGWSPLHF

V gene: TRBV7-2
J gene: TRBJ1-2
CDR3 protein: CASSPNRGPYGYTF

V gene: TRBV11-2
J gene: TRBJ2-7
CDR3 protein: CASSLGGTQRYEQYF

V gene: TRBV5-5
J gene: TRBJ1-2
CDR3 protein: CASSPVAAGVGYTF

V gene: TRBV5-1
J gene: TRBJ2-7
CDR3 protein: CASSPVRTGGGYEQYF

V gene: TRBV10-1
J gene: TRBJ2-7
CDR3 protein: CASSDRGGHEQYF

V gene: TRBV7-2
J gene: TRBJ2-3
CDR3 protein: CASSLRGGSITDTQYF

V gene: TRBV10-3
J gene: TRBJ2-3
CDR3 protein: CAIRSGKGGGTDTQYF

V gene: TRBV4-1
J gene: TRBJ1-5
CDR3 protein: CASSQLLPRDRGDQPQHF

V gene: TRBV5-1
J gene: TRBJ1-1
CDR3 protein: CASSLNPGLLNTEAFF

V gene: TRBV27
J gene: TRBJ2-5
CDR3 protein: CASSLSLAGGPPETQYF

V gene: TRBV19
J gene: TRBJ2-7
CDR3 protein: CATPKRPWGYEQYF

V gene: TRBV27
J gene: TRBJ2-7
CDR3 protein: CASRLTGTTNYEQYF

V gene: TRBV19
J gene: TRBJ1-1
CDR3 protein: CASTTINRQGRNTEAFF

V gene: TRBV13
J gene: TRBJ2-2
CDR3 protein: CASSRQGDTGELFF

V gene: TRBV14
J gene: TRBJ1-2
CDR3 protein: CASSQDYRVNYGYTF